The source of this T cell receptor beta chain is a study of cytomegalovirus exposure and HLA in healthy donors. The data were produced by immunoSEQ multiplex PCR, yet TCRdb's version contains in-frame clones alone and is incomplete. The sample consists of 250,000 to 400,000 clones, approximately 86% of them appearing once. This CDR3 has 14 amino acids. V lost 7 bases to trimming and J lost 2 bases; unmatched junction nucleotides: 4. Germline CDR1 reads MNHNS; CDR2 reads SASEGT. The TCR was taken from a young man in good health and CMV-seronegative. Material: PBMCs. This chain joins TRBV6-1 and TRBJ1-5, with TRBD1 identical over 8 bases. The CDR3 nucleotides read TGTGCCAGCAAGGGGGGACAGGGCAATCAGCCCCAGCATTTT. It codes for CASKGGQGNQPQHF.